The 25 T cell receptor beta chains below all came from one sample that was sequenced in a study of T cells in Graves' hyperthyroidism and ophthalmopathy. The TCR beta CDR3 regions underwent amplification using RNA transcripts as the source. Primed by the HTBI set, a first-round RT-PCR was run on the TCR CDR3. TCRdb reprocessed the multiplex PCR reads with MiXCR, giving one entry per CDR3 protein. Found here are fewer than 750,000 distinct CDR3 sequences, around 13% of them singletons; the top ten hold around an eighth. The material sequenced was blood. All receptors come from a woman in her forties or fifties with Graves' ophthalmopathy.

This clonotype has a count of ten or more. This rearrangement joins TRBV10-3 to TRBJ2-1; 11 bases fit TRBD2. The germline gives CDR1 ENHRY, CDR2 SYGVKD. V lost 6 bases to trimming and J lost 1 base; unmatched junction nucleotides: 5. The CDR3 is made up of 16 amino acids. In DNA form, the CDR3 reads TGTGCCATCAGGGGGACTAGCGGTTCTTCCTACAATGAGCAGTTCTTC. It specifies CAIRGTSGSSYNEQFF.

This clonotype was recorded a few times. V usage is TRBV12-3 or TRBV12-4 and J usage is TRBJ1-5, with a tentative D call TRBD1 (6 bases). The CDR3 is made up of 13 amino acids. V was shortened by 5 bases and J by 5 bases, with 10 bases between the two germline ends. The CDR3 reads CASSGQNHQPQHF. Written as DNA, the CDR3 is TGTGCCAGCAGTGGACAGAATCATCAGCCCCAGCATTTT.

This clonotype appeared many times. This chain uses TRBV15 with TRBJ2-7; 12 nucleotides line up with TRBD2. The germline CDR1 and CDR2 sequences are LNHNV and YYDKDF (reference sequence). This CDR3 is 19 amino acids long. Germline trimming cut 0 bases from V and 1 base from J; bases unmatched to any gene: 10. In nucleotides, the CDR3 is TGTGCCACCAGCAGAGATGAACTTCTAGCGGGAGGGCGTTCCTACGAGCAGTACTTC. This gives the protein CATSRDELLAGGRSYEQYF.

Concerning this clonotype itself: At one end, the junction sequence differs from germline, possibly due to a read error. This chain uses TRBV5-6 with TRBJ2-7; D perhaps matches TRBD2 (5 bases). CDR1 is SGHDT and CDR2 is YYEEEE in the germline V gene. CDR3 size: 13 residues. CDR3 sequence reads: CASSRGSINEQCF. CDR3 DNA sequence: TGTGCCAGCAGCCGCGGGTCGATCAACGAGCAGTGCTTC.

This clonotype was counted many times. This chain joins TRBV28 and TRBJ1-4; D is uncertain. The CDR3 consists of 14 residues. V was pared by 3 bases and J by 0 bases, with 5 bases between. CDR1 and CDR2 from the germline V gene are MDHEN and SYDVKM. The CDR3 nucleotides are TGTGCCAGCAGTTTTCGACCAACTAATGAAAAACTGTTTTTT. The encoded protein is CASSFRPTNEKLFF. The full variable domain, in which reference TRBV28 and TRBJ1-4 provide the parts outside the CDR3, is DVKVTQSSRYLVKRTGEKVFLECVQDMDHENMFWYRQDPGLGLRLIYFSYDVKMKEKGDIPEGYSVSREKKERFSLILESASTNQTSMYLCASSFRPTNEKLFFGSGTQLSVL.

The V gene is TRBV5-5, the J gene TRBJ2-7; D not resolved. The CDR3 sequence is 15 residues long. Germline CDR1 is SGHKS and CDR2 is YYEKEE (reference sequence). V dropped 4 bases and J dropped 1 base, with 15 bases sitting between them. CDR3: CASSNGPSFSYEQYF. Here the CDR3 DNA reads TGTGCCAGCAGCAATGGACCGAGCTTTTCCTACGAGCAGTACTTC.

This clonotype was observed many times. The CDR3 nucleotides read TGTGCCAGCAGGACAGGGGGGCAAAATCAGCCCCAGCATTTT. Translation: CASRTGGQNQPQHF. The chain employs TRBV27 and TRBJ1-5; TRBD1 agrees at 9 bases. The CDR3 totals 14 residues. Losses at the gene ends were 6 bases for V and 4 bases for J; bases not matched to a gene: 4. CDR1 is MNHEY and CDR2 is SMNVEV in the germline V gene (reference sequence).

This clonotype has a count of ten or more. The V call is TRBV11-3, the J call TRBJ1-1, with a tentative D call TRBD1 (5 bases). The CDR3 is 15 amino acids. CDR1 is SGHNT and CDR2 is YENEEA in the germline V gene. V lost 4 bases and J 0 bases, leaving 12 bases between the germline ends. The CDR3 region is CASSSRGGVNTEAFF. The CDR3 nucleotides are TGTGCCAGCAGCTCTCGCGGGGGAGTGAACACTGAAGCTTTCTTT.

This clonotype showed up just a few times. J is TRBJ2-7 and V is TRBV4-1; D is possibly TRBD1 or TRBD2 (6 bases each). The V end lost 1 base, the J end lost 3 bases, and 13 bases lay between the germline ends. Germline V lookup: CDR1 MGHRA, CDR2 YSYEKL. This CDR3 region has 15 residues. This CDR3 is CASSQAGRGLYEQYF. CDR3 sequence (DNA): TGCGCCAGCAGCCAAGCGGGTCGGGGGCTCTACGAGCAGTACTTC.

The table lists this clonotype with many counts. The chain is built from TRBV11-3 and TRBJ2-2, with a possible D match to TRBD2 (6 bases). The germline V and J ends were trimmed by 1 base and 7 bases, with 10 bases remaining between them. This CDR3 contains 14 residues. The germline V gene has CDR1 SGHNT and CDR2 YENEEA. The CDR3 DNA reads TGTGCCAGCAGCTTAGGTCTAGCGTACGGGGAGCTGTTTTTT. It specifies CASSLGLAYGELFF.

The J gene is TRBJ1-1, the V gene TRBV19; TRBD1 matches at 7 bases. This CDR3 contains 14 residues. V was clipped by 3 bases and J by 1 base; unmatched bases: 2. Germline V gene sequence: CDR1 LNHDA, CDR2 SQIVND (reference sequence). DNA of the CDR3: TGTGCCAGTAGTATCCGGACAGGGAACACTGAAGCTTTCTTT. This codes for CASSIRTGNTEAFF.

A remark on this clonotype: A much larger clone sits a single nucleotide away, making a read error possible. The chain recombines TRBV6-1 with TRBJ1-1, with TRBD1 matching over 8 bases. The CDR3 totals 16 residues. CDR1 is MNHNS and CDR2 is SASEGT in the germline V gene. The DNA for the CDR3 is TGTGCCAGCGAGCCCTTGGCGGGGACAGGATCGACCCCCGCTTCCTTT. Its translation is CASEPLAGTGSTPASF.

This clonotype has at least ten counts. The V call is TRBV10-3, the J call TRBJ1-1; no clear D. Trimming left V 7 bases short and J 5 bases short, with 17 bases between. CDR3 size: 14 residues. Germline V gives CDR1 ENHRY, CDR2 SYGVKD. The CDR3: CAINPQREGTEAFF. The CDR3 DNA follows: TGTGCCATCAACCCCCAACGGGAAGGGACTGAAGCTTTCTTT.

This chain uses TRBV6-2 or TRBV6-3 with TRBJ2-6; D remains ambiguous. The CDR3 totals 15 residues. V lost 5 bases and J 4 bases, leaving 12 bases between the germline ends. Per germline, CDR1 MNHEY and CDR2 SVGEGT. CDR3 sequence: CASSLRISGANVLTF. In DNA form, the CDR3 reads TGTGCCAGCAGTCTTCGGATTTCGGGGGCCAACGTCCTGACTTTC.

This chain links TRBV27 with TRBJ2-7; tentative D call: TRBD2 (5 bases). CDR1 and CDR2 (germline): MNHEY, SMNVEV (reference sequence). This CDR3 is 16 amino acids long. Trimming removed 4 bases at V and 6 bases at J, with 22 bases between. CDR3 loop: CASSSWLGAQRAEQYF. The CDR3 nucleotides read TGTGCCAGCAGTTCCTGGTTGGGAGCACAAAGGGCCGAGCAGTACTTC.

This clonotype has a count of ten or more. This rearrangement joins TRBV12-3 or TRBV12-4 to TRBJ2-7; 8 bases map to TRBD2. This CDR3 region has 15 residues. V shed 6 bases, J shed 2 bases, and the junction held 9 bases outside the gene matches. The CDR3 DNA reads as TGTGCCAGCAGGCCTACTAGCGGTAACGCCTACGAGCAGTACTTC. Translation gives CASRPTSGNAYEQYF.

This clonotype has a count of ten or more. The chain joins TRBV3-1 to TRBJ2-3; D ambiguous. The CDR3 runs 13 residues. Germline CDR1 and CDR2: LGHDT and YNNKEL (reference sequence). Trimming took off 2 bases at V and 5 bases at J, with 8 bases between the two ends. The chain's CDR3 is CASSQRLGDTQYF. The CDR3 coding sequence is TGTGCCAGCAGCCAAAGACTTGGAGATACGCAGTATTTT.

This clonotype was recorded at least ten times. This chain uses TRBV6-1 with TRBJ1-1; TRBD1 might be the D (5 bases). The CDR3 sequence is 19 residues long. V was trimmed by 5 bases and J by 1 base, leaving 26 bases between them. Per the germline V gene, CDR1 is MNHNS and CDR2 is SASEGT. In DNA form, the CDR3 reads TGTGCCAGCAGTTATTGGAGGGACGGCCGTGCGCGGGGGAACACTGAAGCTTTCTTT. This sequence encodes CASSYWRDGRARGNTEAFF.

The genes are TRBV20-1 and TRBJ2-1; 9 nucleotides align to TRBD2. The germline CDR1 and CDR2 sequences are DFQATT and SNEGSKA (reference sequence). The CDR3 loop spans 15 amino acids. J lost 8 bases, V lost 0 bases, and 8 bases had no gene match. CDR3 amino acids: CSARDGAGGSYEQFF. DNA for the CDR3: TGCAGTGCTAGAGATGGAGCGGGAGGATCTTATGAGCAGTTCTTC.

This clonotype was counted at least ten times. The J gene is TRBJ1-2, the V gene TRBV30; 8 nucleotides align to TRBD1. Trimming took 5 bases from V and 7 from J; bases not matched to a gene: 6. The germline CDR1 and CDR2 sequences are GTSNPN and SVGIG (reference sequence). The CDR3 runs to 12 residues. CDR3 nucleotides: TGTGCCTGGGGGGACAGGTATCTTGGCTACACCTTC. Residues: CAWGDRYLGYTF. The full variable domain, with the rest looked up from reference TRBV30 and TRBJ1-2, is SQTIHQWPATLVQPVGSPLSLECTVEGTSNPNLYWYRQAAGRGLQLLFYSVGIGQISSEVPQNLSASRPQDRQFILSSKKLLLSDSGFYLCAWGDRYLGYTFGSGTRLTVV.

This clonotype was detected ten times or more. The J gene is TRBJ2-1, the V gene TRBV7-9; D is possibly TRBD1 (5 bases). The CDR3 contains 15 residues. Germline V gene lookup returns CDR1 SEHNR and CDR2 FQNEAQ (reference sequence). The V and J ends lost 2 bases and 8 bases respectively, with 16 bases between them. The CDR3 is CASSLFQPGIYEQFF. CDR3 DNA: TGTGCCAGCAGCTTATTTCAGCCAGGGATCTATGAGCAGTTCTTC.

This clonotype appeared many times. This chain uses TRBV6-1 with TRBJ1-1; D remains ambiguous. Per germline, CDR1 MNHNS and CDR2 SASEGT. This CDR3 has 12 residues. V was cut by 10 bases and J by 1 base, with 10 bases left in between. DNA for the CDR3: TGTGCCACTCATCGAGAGAACACTGAAGCTTTCTTT. This codes for CATHRENTEAFF.

The J gene is TRBJ2-2, the V gene TRBV5-8; the match to TRBD1 covers 8 bases. The CDR3 consists of 17 residues. Germline assignment: CDR1 SGHTS and CDR2 YDEGEE. Trimming at V came to 5 bases and at J to 0 bases, leaving 9 bases not matched to a gene. The DNA of the CDR3 is TGTGCCAGCAGTCGGACAGGGCGATACGCGAACACCGGGGAGCTGTTTTTT. Amino acids: CASSRTGRYANTGELFF.

The chain uses TRBV14 and TRBJ2-3; D is undetermined. The germline V and J ends were trimmed by 4 bases and 0 bases, with 17 bases remaining between them. CDR1 and CDR2 from the germline V gene are SGHDN and FVKESK. CDR3 length equals 17 residues. CDR3 region: CASSRVETPASTDTQYF. CDR3 nucleotides: TGTGCCAGCAGCCGGGTGGAGACGCCAGCTAGCACAGATACGCAGTATTTT.

This chain links TRBV5-6 with TRBJ2-1; 7 nucleotides align to TRBD1. J was trimmed by 13 bases and V by 4 bases; bases with no gene match: 5. Germline V gene data show CDR1 as SGHDT and CDR2 as YYEEEE. The CDR3 length is 11 residues. DNA of the CDR3: TGTGCCAGCAGCGCAGGGACAGTTCAGTTCTTC. Protein product: CASSAGTVQFF.